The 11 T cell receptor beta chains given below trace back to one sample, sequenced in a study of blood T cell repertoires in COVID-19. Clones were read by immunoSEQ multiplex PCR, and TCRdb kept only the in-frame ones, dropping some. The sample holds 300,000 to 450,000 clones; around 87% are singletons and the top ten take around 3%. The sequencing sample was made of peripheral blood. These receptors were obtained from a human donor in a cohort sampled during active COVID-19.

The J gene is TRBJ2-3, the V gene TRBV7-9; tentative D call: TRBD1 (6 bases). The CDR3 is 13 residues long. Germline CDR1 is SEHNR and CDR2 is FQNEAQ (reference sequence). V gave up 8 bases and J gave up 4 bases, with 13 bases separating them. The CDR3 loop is CASSGRGSDTQYF. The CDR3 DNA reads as TGTGCCAGCTCGGGCAGGGGATCAGATACGCAGTATTTT.

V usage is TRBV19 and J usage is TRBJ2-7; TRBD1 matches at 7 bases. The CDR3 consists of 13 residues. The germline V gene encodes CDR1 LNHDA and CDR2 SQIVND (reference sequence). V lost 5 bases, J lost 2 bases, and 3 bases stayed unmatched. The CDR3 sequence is CASSPGQPYEQYF. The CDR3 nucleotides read TGTGCCAGTAGTCCGGGACAGCCCTACGAGCAGTACTTC.

CDR3 in DNA: TGTGCCAGCAGTTGGGGGAGGCCGTCCTACGAGCAGTACTTC. Protein sequence: CASSWGRPSYEQYF. The chain combines TRBV28 with TRBJ2-7; a possible D gene is TRBD2 (6 bases). Germline CDR1 is MDHEN and CDR2 is SYDVKM. This CDR3 is built from 14 residues. V shed 4 bases and J shed 1 base, with 11 bases lying between them.

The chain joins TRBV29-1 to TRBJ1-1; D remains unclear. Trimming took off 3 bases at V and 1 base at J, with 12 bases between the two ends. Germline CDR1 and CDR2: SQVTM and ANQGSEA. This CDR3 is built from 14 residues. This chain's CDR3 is CSVELDSANTEAFF. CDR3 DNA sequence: TGCAGCGTTGAGTTGGACTCTGCGAACACTGAAGCTTTCTTT. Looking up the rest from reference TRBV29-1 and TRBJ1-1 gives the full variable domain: SAVISQKPSRDICQRGTSLTIQCQVDSQVTMMFWYRQQPGQSLTLIATANQGSEATYESGFVIDKFPISRPNLTFSTLTVSNMSPEDSSIYLCSVELDSANTEAFFGQGTRLTVV.

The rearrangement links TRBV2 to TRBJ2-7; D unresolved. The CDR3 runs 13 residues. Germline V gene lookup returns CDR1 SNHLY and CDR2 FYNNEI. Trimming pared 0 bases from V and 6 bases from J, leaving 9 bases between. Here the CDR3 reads CASSEASVSEQYF. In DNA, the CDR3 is TGTGCCAGCAGTGAAGCGTCAGTAAGCGAGCAGTACTTC.

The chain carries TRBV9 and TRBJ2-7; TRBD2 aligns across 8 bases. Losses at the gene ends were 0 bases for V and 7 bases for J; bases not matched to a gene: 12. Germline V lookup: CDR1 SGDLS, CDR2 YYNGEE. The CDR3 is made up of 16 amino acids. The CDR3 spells CASSVGAGLGPSEQYF. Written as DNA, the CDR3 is TGTGCCAGCAGCGTAGGAGCGGGACTAGGACCCTCGGAGCAGTACTTC.

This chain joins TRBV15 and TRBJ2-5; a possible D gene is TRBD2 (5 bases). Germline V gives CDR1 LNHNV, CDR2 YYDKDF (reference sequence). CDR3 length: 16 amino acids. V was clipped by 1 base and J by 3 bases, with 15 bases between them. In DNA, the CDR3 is TGTGCCACCAGCAGAGGCCTTGGTGGAGGAAAAGAGACCCAGTACTTC. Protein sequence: CATSRGLGGGKETQYF. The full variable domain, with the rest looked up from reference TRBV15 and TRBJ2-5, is DAMVIQNPRYQVTQFGKPVTLSCSQTLNHNVMYWYQQKSSQAPKLLFHYYDKDFNNEADTPDNFQSRRPNTSFCFLDIRSPGLGDTAMYLCATSRGLGGGKETQYFGPGTRLLVL.

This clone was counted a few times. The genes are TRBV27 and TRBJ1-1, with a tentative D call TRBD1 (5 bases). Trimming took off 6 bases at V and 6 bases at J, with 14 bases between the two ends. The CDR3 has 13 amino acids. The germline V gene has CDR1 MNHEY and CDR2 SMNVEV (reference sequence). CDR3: CASRKTRGAEAFF. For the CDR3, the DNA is TGTGCCAGCAGAAAAACCCGGGGGGCTGAAGCTTTCTTT.

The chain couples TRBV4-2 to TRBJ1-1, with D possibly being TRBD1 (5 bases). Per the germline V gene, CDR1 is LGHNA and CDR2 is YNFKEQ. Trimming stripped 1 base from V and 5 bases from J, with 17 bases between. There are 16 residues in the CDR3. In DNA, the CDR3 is TGTGCCAGCAGCCAAGTTGGGCAGGGCCGGGGGACTGAAGCTTTCTTT. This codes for CASSQVGQGRGTEAFF.

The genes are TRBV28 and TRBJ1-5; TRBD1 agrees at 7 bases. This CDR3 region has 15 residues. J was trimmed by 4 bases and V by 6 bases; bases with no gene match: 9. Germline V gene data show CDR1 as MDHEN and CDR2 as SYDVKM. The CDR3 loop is CASSALGTANQPQHF. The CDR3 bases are TGTGCCAGCAGCGCACTCGGGACAGCTAATCAGCCCCAGCATTTT. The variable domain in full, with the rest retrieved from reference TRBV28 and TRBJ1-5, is DVKVTQSSRYLVKRTGEKVFLECVQDMDHENMFWYRQDPGLGLRLIYFSYDVKMKEKGDIPEGYSVSREKKERFSLILESASTNQTSMYLCASSALGTANQPQHFGDGTRLSIL.

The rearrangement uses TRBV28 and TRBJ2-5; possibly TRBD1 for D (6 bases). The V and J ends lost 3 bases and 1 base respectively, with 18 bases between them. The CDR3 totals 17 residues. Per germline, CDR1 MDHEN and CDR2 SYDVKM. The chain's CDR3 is CASSLLGDTGSQETQYF. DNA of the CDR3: TGTGCCAGCAGTTTGTTAGGTGACACAGGGTCCCAAGAGACCCAGTACTTC.